The sequence of this T cell receptor beta chain was determined in a study of molecular identifiers for immune sequencing clone quantification. Study outcomes and limitations: Beyond 20 RNA copies, clones held over 99% of effector molecules, compared with under 1% in naive cells. Detection of one spiked Jurkat cell's TCR RNA reportedly worked in one million naive cells.

TCRdb ran MiXCR on the PCR reads and lists one entry per CDR3 protein. In the table there are some 680,000 distinct CDR3 sequences, roughly 25% of which are singletons. The CDR3 contains 15 residues. Per the germline V gene, CDR1 is LNHDA and CDR2 is SQIVND (reference sequence). In this sample, this clonotype turned up once. The antigen remains unidentified. A read error is possible here, since a much larger clone lies one base away. Libraries used about 20,000 to 1,100,000 sorted naive CD8 T cells and 10%, 30% or 50% RNA input. Sorting isolated naive CD8 T cells as CD8+CD4-CCR7+CD45RA+ events. The sequence derives from a human donor in good health. Some libraries in this study had Jurkat cell RNA spiked in. Specimen: naive CD8+ T cells from blood, with Jurkat cell RNA spiked in. Subset: FACS-sorted CD8+CD4-CCR7+CD45RA+ naive T cells. The chain couples TRBV19 to TRBJ1-5, with TRBD1 as a possible D gene (5 bases). The DNA for the CDR3 is TGTGCCTGTAGTATTCGCAGGGTAGGCAATCAGCCCCAGCATTTT. This sequence encodes CACSIRRVGNQPQHF.